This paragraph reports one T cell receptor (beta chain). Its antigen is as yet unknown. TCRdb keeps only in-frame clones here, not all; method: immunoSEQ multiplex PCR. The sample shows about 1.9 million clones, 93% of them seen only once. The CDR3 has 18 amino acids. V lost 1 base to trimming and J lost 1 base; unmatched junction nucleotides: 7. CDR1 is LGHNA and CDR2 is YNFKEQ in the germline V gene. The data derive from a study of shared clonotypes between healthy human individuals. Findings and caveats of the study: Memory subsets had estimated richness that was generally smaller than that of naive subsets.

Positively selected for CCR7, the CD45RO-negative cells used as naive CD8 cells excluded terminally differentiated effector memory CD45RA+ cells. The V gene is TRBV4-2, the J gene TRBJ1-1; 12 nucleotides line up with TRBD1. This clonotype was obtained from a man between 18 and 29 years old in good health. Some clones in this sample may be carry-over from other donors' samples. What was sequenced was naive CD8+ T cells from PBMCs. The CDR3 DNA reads TGTGCCAGCAGCCAAGCCGGGACAGGGGGCTTGGGGAACACTGAAGCTTTCTTT. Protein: CASSQAGTGGLGNTEAFF.